The 27 T cell receptor beta chains below all came from one sample that was sequenced in a study of CD8 T cells in ankylosing spondylitis. Study observations and caveats: There was a TCR beta motif, made of several highly homologous variants, that appeared characteristic of ankylosing spondylitis blood.

These receptors' targets are unknown. TCRdb ran MiXCR on the 5' RACE reads and lists one entry per CDR3 protein. The data contain more than 300,000 distinct CDR3 sequences, 8% of them singletons. The sequencing input was blood, either unsorted or a sorted T cell fraction (not recorded which). The receptors shown here come from a male donor with ankylosing spondylitis.

This rearrangement joins TRBV14 to TRBJ2-7, with 7 nucleotides matching TRBD2. The J segment lost 2 bases and the V segment lost 3 bases, leaving 7 bases of the junction unmatched. Germline V gene lookup returns CDR1 SGHDN and CDR2 FVKESK. This CDR3 has 15 amino acids. CDR3 loop: CASSQTISGTYEQYF. The DNA of the CDR3 is TGTGCCAGCAGCCAGACCATAAGCGGGACCTACGAGCAGTACTTC.

Only a few counts were recorded for this clonotype. This sequence joins TRBV5-1 and TRBJ2-2, with 9 positions matching TRBD1. Unmatched junction bases numbered 10, after V lost 4 bases and J lost 0 bases. The germline V gene encodes CDR1 SGHRS and CDR2 YFSETQ. This CDR3 spans 18 amino acids. CDR3: CASSPAAGTGTNTGELFF. The CDR3 DNA is TGCGCCAGCAGCCCGGCGGCGGGGACAGGGACGAACACCGGGGAGCTGTTTTTT. Looking up the rest from reference TRBV5-1 and TRBJ2-2 gives the full variable domain: KAGVTQTPRYLIKTRGQQVTLSCSPISGHRSVSWYQQTPGQGLQFLFEYFSETQRNKGNFPGRFSGRQFSNSRSEMNVSTLELGDSALYLCASSPAAGTGTNTGELFFGEGSRLTVL.

This clonotype was observed many times. The genes are TRBV12-3 or TRBV12-4 and TRBJ2-1; tentatively, D is TRBD2 (5 bases). This CDR3 has 13 amino acids. Trimming pared 0 bases from V and 9 bases from J, leaving 9 bases between. CDR3 coding DNA: TGTGCCAGCAGTTTAGCGTCCAGCGGTGAGCAGTTCTTC. Its translation is CASSLASSGEQFF.

This clonotype was observed a handful of times. The chain recombines TRBV20-1 with TRBJ2-2; 9 bases agree with TRBD1. The germline V gene has CDR1 DFQATT and CDR2 SNEGSKA (reference sequence). V was clipped by 0 bases and J by 3 bases; unmatched bases: 8. This CDR3 contains 17 residues. The CDR3 nucleotides are TGCAGTGCTAGAGACAACCGGGACAGGGTCTACACCGGGGAGCTGTTTTTT. This gives the protein CSARDNRDRVYTGELFF.

This clonotype appeared many times. The rearrangement uses TRBV6-2 or TRBV6-3 and TRBJ2-2, with TRBD1 matching over 7 bases. The germline V gene has CDR1 MNHEY and CDR2 SVGEGT. With V trimmed by 6 bases and J by 5 bases, 15 bases remained unmatched. CDR3 length: 17 residues. The CDR3: CASRPGTALGKTGELFF. CDR3 bases: TGTGCCAGCAGACCAGGGACAGCCCTAGGAAAAACCGGGGAGCTGTTTTTT.

This clonotype was seen a few times. The V gene is TRBV5-1, the J gene TRBJ2-1; 15 bases line up with TRBD2. This CDR3 is built from 19 residues. With V trimmed by 1 base and J by 1 base, 6 bases remained unmatched. Germline CDR1 is SGHRS and CDR2 is YFSETQ. The CDR3 region has the DNA TGCGCCAGCAGCTTGTGGGGACTAGCGGGAGGAGTTTCCTACAATGAGCAGTTCTTC. As protein: CASSLWGLAGGVSYNEQFF.

This clonotype was seen more than once but under ten times. This chain's CDR3 is CSVEVAGNSYNEQFF. Written as DNA, the CDR3 is TGCAGCGTTGAAGTAGCGGGAAACTCCTACAATGAGCAGTTCTTC. The V gene is TRBV29-1, the J gene TRBJ2-1, with 8 positions matching TRBD2. V trimming: 1 base; J trimming: 0 bases; junction bases outside the gene matches: 2. CDR1 is SQVTM and CDR2 is ANQGSEA in the germline V gene. The length of the CDR3 is 15 residues.

This clonotype has a single count. This CDR3 reads CASSKMREYNEQFF. The CDR3 nucleotides are TGTGCCAGCAGTAAAATGCGGGAGTACAATGAGCAGTTCTTC. The rearrangement uses TRBV25-1 and TRBJ2-1; 7 bases align to TRBD2. Per the germline V gene, CDR1 is MGHDK and CDR2 is SYGVNS. The ends lost 5 bases at V and 4 bases at J; junction bases unmatched: 5. There are 14 residues in the CDR3.

This clonotype was counted many times. The chain joins TRBV5-6 to TRBJ1-5, with 10 positions matching TRBD1. Germline CDR1 is SGHDT and CDR2 is YYEEEE. The length of the CDR3 is 14 residues. Trimming removed 4 bases from V and 9 bases from J; junction bases left unmatched: 7. The CDR3, as DNA: TGTGCCAGCAGCGCCGGGACAGGGGACAGGCCCCAGCATTTT. As protein: CASSAGTGDRPQHF.

This chain connects TRBV5-1 to TRBJ2-1; D is possibly TRBD1 or TRBD2 (6 bases each). The CDR3 loop spans 16 amino acids. The V gene lost 1 base and the J gene lost 2 bases, with 13 bases spanning the gap. Germline CDR1 is SGHRS and CDR2 is YFSETQ. The CDR3 DNA reads as TGCGCCAGCAGCTTGTCGGGGGCGCTTACCTACAATGAGCAGTTCTTC. Translation gives CASSLSGALTYNEQFF.

This clonotype has just a few counts. The chain carries TRBV7-2 and TRBJ1-2; no clear D gene. In germline, CDR1 is SGHTA, CDR2 FQGNSA. The V end was cut by 0 bases, the J end by 4 bases, with 6 bases between. The CDR3 is made up of 13 amino acids. The CDR3: CASSLARTYGYTF. CDR3 nucleotides: TGTGCCAGCAGCTTAGCCAGGACCTATGGCTACACCTTC.

Comments on this clonotype: This may come from a read error, since a much larger clone is one base off. The V and J genes are TRBV28 and TRBJ2-2; D is unclear. CDR3 length equals 13 residues. Germline V lookup: CDR1 MDHEN, CDR2 SYDVKM. Trimming removed 3 bases at V and 2 bases at J, with 4 bases between. CDR3 sequence reads: CASSFRNTGELFF. The CDR3 DNA reads TGTGCCAGCAGTTTCCGTAACACCGGGGAGCTGTTTTTT.

In this sample, this clonotype turned up many times. The chain joins TRBV19 to TRBJ2-1; TRBD2 matches 9 bases. This CDR3 is built from 14 residues. The germline gives CDR1 LNHDA, CDR2 SQIVND (reference sequence). The trim removed 6 bases at V and 4 bases at J, leaving 4 bases unmatched. CDR3 in amino acids: CASRLAGLYNEQFF. For the CDR3, the DNA is TGTGCCAGTAGGCTAGCGGGACTTTACAATGAGCAGTTCTTC.

This clonotype was seen repeatedly, ten times or more. The chain is built from TRBV10-3 and TRBJ2-1, with 8 positions matching TRBD2. Germline V gives CDR1 ENHRY, CDR2 SYGVKD. This CDR3 contains 14 residues. Losses at the gene ends were 6 bases for V and 4 bases for J; bases not matched to a gene: 5. The CDR3 here is CAISQREKYNEQFF. The CDR3 DNA is TGTGCCATCAGCCAGCGGGAGAAGTACAATGAGCAGTTCTTC.

As concerns this clonotype: This may be a read error: a much more frequent sequence differs by one nucleotide. The chain uses TRBV20-1 and TRBJ2-1; tentative D call: TRBD2 (5 bases). V lost 4 bases to trimming and J lost 2 bases, with 15 bases between them. The CDR3 spans 15 residues. CDR1 and CDR2 (germline): DFQATT, SNEGSKA (reference sequence). The CDR3 loop reads CSATSWRDPYNEQFF. For the CDR3, the DNA is TGCAGTGCTACTAGCTGGAGAGACCCCTACAATGAGCAGTTCTTC.

This clonotype was detected ten times or more. The chain is built from TRBV20-1 and TRBJ2-3; D perhaps matches TRBD2 (6 bases). The CDR3 length is 15 residues. Germline assignment: CDR1 DFQATT and CDR2 SNEGSKA (reference sequence). Trimming cost V 7 bases and J 5 bases, with 22 bases left between them. CDR3: CSVAFGGGIQDTQYF. The CDR3 nucleotides read TGCAGTGTTGCATTCGGGGGAGGTATTCAAGATACGCAGTATTTT.

In its sample, this clonotype was seen many times. V gene TRBV10-3 combines with J gene TRBJ2-7; D is unresolved. The CDR3 spans 12 residues. V was clipped by 6 bases and J by 4 bases, with 10 bases between them. The V gene's germline CDR1 is ENHRY and CDR2 SYGVKD. CDR3 sequence reads: CAIRGTEYEQYF. As DNA, the CDR3 is TGTGCCATCAGGGGTACAGAATACGAGCAGTACTTC.

This chain links TRBV4-1 with TRBJ2-7, with 7 bases fitting TRBD2. Germline lookup yields CDR1 MGHRA and CDR2 YSYEKL. This CDR3 has 15 residues. V lost 3 bases to trimming and J lost 3 bases; unmatched junction nucleotides: 8. The CDR3 here is CASSHEPGLHYEQYF. The CDR3 DNA sequence: TGCGCCAGCAGCCATGAACCGGGACTACACTACGAGCAGTACTTC.

The table lists this clonotype with a few counts. V is TRBV4-1 and J is TRBJ2-3; 13 bases are shared with TRBD2. The V gene end was trimmed by 3 bases and the J gene end by 6 bases; junction bases not matched to a gene: 3. Germline CDR1 reads MGHRA; CDR2 reads YSYEKL. The CDR3 contains 15 residues. For the CDR3, the DNA is TGCGCCAGCAGCCAGGGACTAGCGGGATCCGATACGCAGTATTTT. The encoded protein is CASSQGLAGSDTQYF.

This chain uses TRBV5-1 with TRBJ1-1; no reliable D call. Trimming pared 6 bases from V and 1 base from J, leaving 10 bases between. Germline V gene lookup returns CDR1 SGHRS and CDR2 YFSETQ. CDR3 size: 13 residues. CDR3 DNA sequence: TGCGCCAGCACGAGCGGCCCGAACACTGAAGCTTTCTTT. As protein: CASTSGPNTEAFF.

The table lists this clonotype with a few counts. This chain connects TRBV20-1 to TRBJ1-1, with D possibly matching TRBD1 (6 bases). The CDR3 consists of 13 residues. The germline CDR1 and CDR2 sequences are DFQATT and SNEGSKA (reference sequence). The V and J ends lost 6 bases and 7 bases respectively, with 18 bases between them. As DNA, the CDR3 is TGCAGTGCAAACGGGATACAGGGAGGTGAAGCTTTCTTT. It translates to CSANGIQGGEAFF.

This clonotype was observed a few times. The rearrangement joins TRBV19 to TRBJ1-5; D is unresolved. Trimming pared 3 bases from V and 0 bases from J, leaving 6 bases between. The germline gives CDR1 LNHDA, CDR2 SQIVND (reference sequence). There are 14 residues in the CDR3. CDR3 in amino acids: CASSIRDSNQPQHF. The CDR3 DNA is TGTGCCAGTAGTATCCGAGATAGCAATCAGCCCCAGCATTTT.

This clonotype has ten or more counts. The chain employs TRBV5-1 and TRBJ2-7; 8 bases map to TRBD2. Germline assignment: CDR1 SGHRS and CDR2 YFSETQ. The CDR3 has 18 residues. V shed 3 bases and J 2 bases; nucleotides not matched to a gene: 16. The CDR3, as DNA: TGCGCCAGCAGCTCGACAAAGGAGACTAGCGCGAACCCCTACGAGCAGTACTTC. Translation gives CASSSTKETSANPYEQYF. The full variable domain, with the rest looked up from reference TRBV5-1 and TRBJ2-7, is KAGVTQTPRYLIKTRGQQVTLSCSPISGHRSVSWYQQTPGQGLQFLFEYFSETQRNKGNFPGRFSGRQFSNSRSEMNVSTLELGDSALYLCASSSTKETSANPYEQYFGPGTRLTVT.

The sample holds many counts of this clonotype. The rearrangement links TRBV4-1 to TRBJ1-2; TRBD1 is a possible D gene (5 bases). CDR1 and CDR2 (germline): MGHRA, YSYEKL. V shed 4 bases and J shed 4 bases, with 7 bases lying between them. The CDR3 has 12 residues. CDR3 sequence (DNA): TGCGCCAGCAGCCGCGACAGCTATGGCTACACCTTC. This translates into CASSRDSYGYTF.

The gene calls are TRBV7-3 and TRBJ2-2; D assignment may be TRBD1 or TRBD2 (5 bases each). This CDR3 region has 16 residues. V was clipped by 5 bases and J by 1 base, with 14 bases between them. In germline, CDR1 is SGHTA, CDR2 FQGTGA. The CDR3 here is CASSRVGTGNTGELFF. The CDR3 region has the DNA TGTGCCAGCAGCCGCGTCGGGACGGGGAACACCGGGGAGCTGTTTTTT.

The chain combines TRBV18 with TRBJ1-3, with TRBD1 as a possible D gene (5 bases). CDR1 KGHSH and CDR2 LQKENI come from the germline V gene. V lost 3 bases to trimming and J lost 0 bases, with 9 bases between them. The CDR3 runs 15 residues. The CDR3 region is CASSPRRGSGNTIYF. The DNA for the CDR3 is TGTGCCAGCTCACCGAGAAGGGGCTCTGGAAACACCATATATTTT.

This chain links TRBV20-1 with TRBJ2-2, with TRBD2 matching over 14 bases. The CDR3 totals 15 residues. V lost 5 bases, J lost 5 bases, and 4 bases stayed unmatched. Germline V gene lookup returns CDR1 DFQATT and CDR2 SNEGSKA (reference sequence). The CDR3 sequence is CSAARLAGGTGELFF. The CDR3 DNA reads TGCAGTGCTGCCCGACTAGCGGGAGGGACCGGGGAGCTGTTTTTT.